The source of this TCR beta chain is a study of T-cell memory formation after mild COVID-19. This clonotype showed up many times. Constant-segment primers were used for 5'RACE, and the resulting TCR alpha and TCR beta cDNA libraries carried sample barcodes and UMIs. TCRdb ran MiXCR on the 5' RACE reads and lists one entry per CDR3 protein. The sample includes approximately 210,000 distinct CDR3 sequences, under 12% of them seen just once. The germline CDR1 and CDR2 sequences are MDHEN and SYDVKM. The CDR3 contains 13 residues. The ends were cut back, 8 bases at V and 0 bases at J, with 10 bases in the middle.

The V and J genes are TRBV28 and TRBJ1-1; D is unclear. The sequence was obtained from a man between 18 and 35 years old who had mild COVID-19 (a few samples of this study predate the infection). Cell type and time point are not known. Sequencing was performed on PBMCs or a T cell subset sorted from them (not recorded which). CDR3 in DNA: TGTGCCAGCGCCGGTTTGATGAACACTGAAGCTTTCTTT. Residues: CASAGLMNTEAFF.